The 10 T cell receptor beta chains given below trace back to one sample, sequenced in a study of human T cells and chemical hapten exposure. The sample's time point: patch test 2, 6 weeks after DPC sensitization. The treatment: therapeutic diphenylcyclopropenone sensitization with weekly scalp DPC. Via MiXCR, TCRdb re-called the RACE reads, giving one row per CDR3 protein. The table lists about 110,000 distinct CDR3 sequences, roughly a tenth of them singletons. The material sequenced was whole blood, taken in connection with sensitization to the hapten diphenylcyclopropenone (DPC). The receptors originated from a woman between 40 and 50 years old with alopecia areata. Some clones in this sample may be carry-over from other donors' samples.

This clonotype occurred many times. The chain links TRBV6-5 to TRBJ1-5, with 7 bases matching TRBD1. In germline, CDR1 is MNHEY, CDR2 SVGAGI. V trimming: 5 bases; J trimming: 1 base; junction bases outside the gene matches: 11. This CDR3 contains 17 residues. The DNA of the CDR3 is TGTGCCAGCAGTCCGAAAGACCGGGACAGAAGCAATCAGCCCCAGCATTTT. Protein: CASSPKDRDRSNQPQHF.

The chain links TRBV5-4 to TRBJ2-5; maybe TRBD1 (6 bases). CDR3 length equals 14 residues. Germline V CDR1 and CDR2: SGHNT, YYREEE (reference sequence). V shed 4 bases and J shed 1 base, with 11 bases lying between them. The CDR3 here is CASSPGQSQETQYF. CDR3 coding DNA: TGTGCCAGCAGCCCCGGACAGAGCCAAGAGACCCAGTACTTC.

Ten or more counts support this clonotype. The rearrangement links TRBV6-4 to TRBJ1-1; no reliable D call. The CDR3 extends over 13 amino acids. V was shortened by 2 bases and J by 1 base, with 5 bases between the two germline ends. Germline V lookup: CDR1 MRHNA, CDR2 SNTAGT. In DNA form, the CDR3 reads TGTGCCAGCAGTGACGGGAAGAACACTGAAGCTTTCTTT. Translation gives CASSDGKNTEAFF.

This clonotype appeared many times. The rearrangement links TRBV6-5 to TRBJ1-5; D is undetermined. The length of the CDR3 is 15 residues. CDR1 is MNHEY and CDR2 is SVGAGI in the germline V gene. V shed 0 bases and J shed 4 bases, with 10 bases lying between them. This CDR3 reads CASSYSARRNQPQHF. The CDR3 DNA reads TGTGCCAGCAGTTACTCGGCACGGCGAAATCAGCCCCAGCATTTT.

This chain connects TRBV30 to TRBJ2-1; a weak D match, TRBD1 (5 bases). In germline, CDR1 is GTSNPN, CDR2 SVGIG (reference sequence). The CDR3 loop spans 12 amino acids. Trimming removed 2 bases from V and 7 bases from J, with 9 bases in between. The CDR3 sequence: CAWSPRGNEQFF. The CDR3 bases are TGTGCCTGGAGTCCTAGGGGAAATGAGCAGTTCTTC.

The chain joins TRBV6-1 to TRBJ2-6, with D perhaps TRBD1 or TRBD2 (5 bases each). Germline V gives CDR1 MNHNS, CDR2 SASEGT. The CDR3 spans 17 residues. V was clipped by 5 bases and J by 4 bases, with 18 bases between them. The CDR3 reads CASSPRDGGSGANVLTF. The CDR3 DNA is TGTGCCAGCAGTCCCCGGGACGGTGGATCGGGGGCCAACGTCCTGACTTTC.

The table lists this clonotype with a few counts. The rearrangement uses TRBV7-9 and TRBJ1-1; perhaps TRBD1 as D (5 bases). CDR3 length equals 15 residues. The V end was cut by 1 base, the J end by 3 bases, with 12 bases between. Per germline, CDR1 SEHNR and CDR2 FQNEAQ (reference sequence). Here the CDR3 reads CASSLVPGRYTEAFF. The CDR3 DNA reads TGTGCCAGCAGCTTAGTTCCAGGGAGGTACACTGAAGCTTTCTTT.

The rearrangement joins TRBV7-9 to TRBJ2-3; maybe TRBD2 (5 bases). CDR3 length equals 12 residues. V lost 10 bases, J lost 3 bases, and 11 bases lay in between. Germline values: CDR1 SEHNR, CDR2 FQNEAQ (reference sequence). The CDR3 sequence: CAIQEVTDTQYF. The CDR3, as DNA: TGTGCCATCCAGGAGGTTACAGATACGCAGTATTTT. The complete variable domain, with remaining parts taken from reference TRBV7-9 and TRBJ2-3, reads DTGVSQNPRHKITKRGQNVTFRCDPISEHNRLYWYRQTLGQGPEFLTYFQNEAQLEKSRLLSDRFSAERPKGSFSTLEIQRTEQGDSAMYLCAIQEVTDTQYFGPGTRLTVL.

This clonotype was detected ten times or more. V usage is TRBV29-1 and J usage is TRBJ1-4; 7 bases are shared with TRBD1. This CDR3 spans 13 amino acids. Trimming took 5 bases from V and 6 from J; bases not matched to a gene: 6. Germline values: CDR1 SQVTM, CDR2 ANQGSEA. The CDR3 nucleotides are TGCAGCGTTATGACAGGGTTTGATGAAAAACTGTTTTTT. Amino acid sequence: CSVMTGFDEKLFF.

Many counts were recorded for this clonotype. The rearrangement links TRBV5-6 to TRBJ2-1; 9 nucleotides line up with TRBD2. CDR1 and CDR2 from the germline V gene are SGHDT and YYEEEE. The CDR3 length is 17 residues. V was clipped by 2 bases and J by 4 bases; unmatched bases: 10. This chain's CDR3 is CASSFQQRGAGYNEQFF. Written as DNA, the CDR3 is TGTGCCAGCAGCTTCCAACAGCGGGGGGCCGGGTACAATGAGCAGTTCTTC.